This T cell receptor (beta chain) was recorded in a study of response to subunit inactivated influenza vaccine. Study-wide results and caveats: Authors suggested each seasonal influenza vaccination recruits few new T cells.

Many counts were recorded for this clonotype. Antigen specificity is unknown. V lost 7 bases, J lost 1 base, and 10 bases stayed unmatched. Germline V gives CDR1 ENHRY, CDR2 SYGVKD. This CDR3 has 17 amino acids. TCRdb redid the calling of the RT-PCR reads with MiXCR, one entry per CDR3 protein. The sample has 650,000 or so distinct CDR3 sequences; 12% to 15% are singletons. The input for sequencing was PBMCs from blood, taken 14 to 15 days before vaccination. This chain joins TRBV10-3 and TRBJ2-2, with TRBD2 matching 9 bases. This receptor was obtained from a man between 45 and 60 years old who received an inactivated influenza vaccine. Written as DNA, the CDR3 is TGTGCCATCACGGATAGCGGGAGCTTTGGGAACACCGGGGAGCTGTTTTTT. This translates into CAITDSGSFGNTGELFF.